Sequencing of this T cell receptor (beta chain) was carried out in a study of blood T cell repertoires in COVID-19 (dated by TCRdb to about 2020). Concerning the study at large: Samples from collaborators originated in the United States, Italy and Spain and spanned both the acute and convalescent phases of COVID-19. The repertoires were released in a freely available public database meant as a resource for research on the immune response to SARS-CoV-2. Nearly every sample came with metadata listing a de-identified subject ID, COVID-19 status, age in years and sex. Where available, HLA class I and class II types were obtained from metadata supplied by the sample provider rather than from assay-based typing. The dataset comprised deeply sampled blood TCRbeta repertoires from subjects exposed to, actively infected with, or recovered from COVID-19. The material from the prospective study consisted of cDNA or gDNA derived from T cells, B-cell-depleted T cells, or PBMCs. The samples were drawn from two sources: the first 160 participants of the ongoing ImmuneRACE study, and some 1,300 subjects contributed by 6 global collaborators. Summary of the overall study and its limitations: How much clinical and demographic metadata was included differed by source and by participant, and the metadata was provided uncurated.

TCRbeta CDR3 regions were amplified from genomic DNA using the immunoSEQ Assay, a bias-controlled multiplex PCR. Per the original workflow: Nucleated cell counts per sample were estimated from amplification of reference gene primers within the assay. To quantify the absolute abundance of each unique TCRbeta CDR3 rearrangement, sequence reads were collapsed and filtered. For each sample, productive Simpson clonality was calculated as the square root of Simpson's diversity index across productive rearrangements. Here the immuneACCESS table is served through TCRdb, limited to in-frame sequences with V and J called. Missing clones are a known gap in these copies; in checked studies unresolved V genes cover under half, and the rest lacks a known reason. V, J and clone size reflect that table, while D and trimming were determined from the DNA. Here the sample has 150,000 to 200,000 clones; roughly 80% occur a single time. 8% to 13% of the sample is in the top ten clones.

Taken from cysteine to phenylalanine, the CDR3 has 15 residues. Only the CDR3 DNA is retained, 45 bases long and in frame from the first base. Via the germline V gene, CDR1 is SGHRS and CDR2 YFSETQ. The V and J ends are trimmed by 0 bases and 4 bases, leaving 13 bases between them. The count of this clone is one. No cognate antigen has been identified for it. No clone much larger than this one lies a single base away; base qualities are absent. Enrolling through a virtual design, the prospective study's participants ranged in age from roughly 18 to 95 years and lived across 24 United States geographic areas. In the prospective study, participants were assigned to cohorts based on the clinical history participants reported in a screening survey and a study questionnaire. Recovered participants in ImmuneRACE Cohort 3 were defined by two consecutive negative NP/OP PCR tests, clearance by a healthcare professional, or resolution of symptoms. In the prospective study, whole blood, serum and a nasopharyngeal or oropharyngeal swab were collected from each participant by mobile phlebotomists. Prospective study participants could optionally give additional blood draws and questionnaires over an approximately two-month period. Blood samples from the prospective study were shipped frozen or at room temperature prior to DNA extraction.

The sequencing sample was made of PBMCs or T cells enriched from blood (not recorded which). The sequence was obtained from a man aged 45-65 years who had recovered from COVID-19. The V gene is TRBV5-1 and the J gene is TRBJ1-1; TRBD1 could be the D gene, as 5 bases match. For the CDR3, the sequence is CASSLGGGGVTEAFF. The nucleotide sequence is TGCGCCAGCAGCTTGGGGGGAGGAGGGGTCACTGAAGCTTTCTTT.